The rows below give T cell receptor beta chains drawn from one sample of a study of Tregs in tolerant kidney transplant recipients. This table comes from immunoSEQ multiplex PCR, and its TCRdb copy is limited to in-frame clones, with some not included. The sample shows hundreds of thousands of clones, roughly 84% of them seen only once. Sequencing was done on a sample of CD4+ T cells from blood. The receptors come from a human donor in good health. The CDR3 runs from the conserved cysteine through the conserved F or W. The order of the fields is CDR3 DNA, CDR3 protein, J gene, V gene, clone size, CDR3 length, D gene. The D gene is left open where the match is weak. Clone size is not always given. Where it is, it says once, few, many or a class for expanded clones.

CDR3nt: TGCAGCGCGGGAAAGCAAGAGACCCAGTACTTC; CDR3aa: CSAGKQETQYF; j_gene: TRBJ2-5; v_gene: TRBV29-1; abundance: -; len: 11; d_gene: -
CDR3nt: TGTGCCTGGGTCCTTTCGGGAGTAGGATACGAGCAGTACTTC; CDR3aa: CAWVLSGVGYEQYF; j_gene: TRBJ2-7; v_gene: TRBV30; abundance: -; len: 14; d_gene: -
CDR3nt: TGTGCCAGTAAAAGGGGACTAGCGGTGCAAGAGACCCAGTACTTC; CDR3aa: CASKRGLAVQETQYF; j_gene: TRBJ2-5; v_gene: TRBV19; abundance: -; len: 15; d_gene: TRBD2
CDR3nt: TGTGCCAGCAGCCCCCAGCCGGGGACCCAAGAGACCCAGTACTTC; CDR3aa: CASSPQPGTQETQYF; j_gene: TRBJ2-5; v_gene: TRBV7-7; abundance: few; len: 15; d_gene: -
CDR3nt: TGTGCCAGCAGCTTAGCGGGAGGGCCCTGGGAGACCCAGTACTTC; CDR3aa: CASSLAGGPWETQYF; j_gene: TRBJ2-5; v_gene: TRBV7-9; abundance: -; len: 15; d_gene: TRBD2
CDR3nt: TGTGCCAGCTCACCAACCGGGGCATACAATGAGCAGTTCTTC; CDR3aa: CASSPTGAYNEQFF; j_gene: TRBJ2-1; v_gene: TRBV18; abundance: -; len: 14; d_gene: -
CDR3nt: TGTGCCAGCAGCTTAGGCTCCGGGACAGGGCAGGAGACCCAGTACTTC; CDR3aa: CASSLGSGTGQETQYF; j_gene: TRBJ2-5; v_gene: TRBV7-9; abundance: -; len: 16; d_gene: TRBD1
CDR3nt: TGTGCTAGTGGTTTGAGAAGCGCCTACGAGCAGTACTTC; CDR3aa: CASGLRSAYEQYF; j_gene: TRBJ2-7; v_gene: TRBV12-5; abundance: -; len: 13; d_gene: -
CDR3nt: TGTGCCAGCAGCCCACCGAGTGGGCTGAGGAACACCGGGGAGCTGTTTTTT; CDR3aa: CASSPPSGLRNTGELFF; j_gene: TRBJ2-2; v_gene: TRBV7-8; abundance: -; len: 17; d_gene: -
CDR3nt: TGTGCCAGCAGCTGGGACAGGGGGCGAAATCAGCCCCAGCATTTT; CDR3aa: CASSWDRGRNQPQHF; j_gene: TRBJ1-5; v_gene: TRBV6-6; abundance: -; len: 15; d_gene: TRBD1
CDR3nt: TGTGCCAGCAGCCGTAACACCGGGGAGCTGTTTTTT; CDR3aa: CASSRNTGELFF; j_gene: TRBJ2-2; v_gene: TRBV7-3; abundance: -; len: 12; d_gene: -
CDR3nt: TGCGCCAGCAGCGGGACTAGCGACTCCAGCGAGCAGTACTTC; CDR3aa: CASSGTSDSSEQYF; j_gene: TRBJ2-7; v_gene: TRBV5-1; abundance: -; len: 14; d_gene: TRBD2
CDR3nt: TGTGCCACCAGCAGAGATCGGGGGGGATCGGAGACCCAGTACTTC; CDR3aa: CATSRDRGGSETQYF; j_gene: TRBJ2-5; v_gene: TRBV15; abundance: -; len: 15; d_gene: TRBD2
CDR3nt: TGTGCCAGCAGCGCGCGGACGGGGGTCTATGGCTACACCTTC; CDR3aa: CASSARTGVYGYTF; j_gene: TRBJ1-2; v_gene: TRBV9; abundance: -; len: 14; d_gene: -
CDR3nt: TGCGCCAGCAGCTTGGGGCCACTAGCGGGATCGAGCTCCTACGAGCAGTACTTC; CDR3aa: CASSLGPLAGSSSYEQYF; j_gene: TRBJ2-7; v_gene: TRBV5-1; abundance: -; len: 18; d_gene: TRBD2
CDR3nt: TGTGCCTGGACCCCACTCGGTCAGAGGGAAGCTTTCTTT; CDR3aa: CAWTPLGQREAFF; j_gene: TRBJ1-1; v_gene: TRBV30; abundance: -; len: 13; d_gene: -
CDR3nt: TGTGCCAGCAGCAAAGTATCCAGCGGGAGTAACAATGAGCAGTTCTTC; CDR3aa: CASSKVSSGSNNEQFF; j_gene: TRBJ2-1; v_gene: TRBV21-1; abundance: -; len: 16; d_gene: -
CDR3nt: TGTGCCAGCAGAGCACAGAGCGGGGGGCCAGATACGCAGTATTTT; CDR3aa: CASRAQSGGPDTQYF; j_gene: TRBJ2-3; v_gene: TRBV6-1; abundance: -; len: 15; d_gene: TRBD2
CDR3nt: TGCGCCAGCAGCATAGGACAGCTCACAGATACGCAGTATTTT; CDR3aa: CASSIGQLTDTQYF; j_gene: TRBJ2-3; v_gene: TRBV5-1; abundance: once; len: 14; d_gene: -
CDR3nt: TGTGCCAGCAGTTCCGGGACTAGCGGGAGGGCCCAGTACGAGCAGTACTTC; CDR3aa: CASSSGTSGRAQYEQYF; j_gene: TRBJ2-7; v_gene: TRBV5-6; abundance: -; len: 17; d_gene: TRBD2
CDR3nt: TGCGCCAGCAGCTCCCGCGGGGGGCGGAGCTCCTACGAGCAGTACTTC; CDR3aa: CASSSRGGRSSYEQYF; j_gene: TRBJ2-7; v_gene: TRBV5-1; abundance: -; len: 16; d_gene: TRBD2
CDR3nt: TGTGCCAGCAGCCTTTTAGGGAGTAACTATGGCTACACCTTC; CDR3aa: CASSLLGSNYGYTF; j_gene: TRBJ1-2; v_gene: TRBV5-6; abundance: -; len: 14; d_gene: -
CDR3nt: TGTGCCAGCGGATCCTACGAGCAGTACTTC; CDR3aa: CASGSYEQYF; j_gene: TRBJ2-7; v_gene: TRBV6-1; abundance: -; len: 10; d_gene: -
CDR3nt: TGTGCCAGCAGTCGCAGTACAGGGGTCGGTGAAAAACTGTTTTTT; CDR3aa: CASSRSTGVGEKLFF; j_gene: TRBJ1-4; v_gene: TRBV27; abundance: -; len: 15; d_gene: TRBD1
CDR3nt: TGTGCCAGCAGCGTAGGGGGACTAAATGAAAAACTGTTTTTT; CDR3aa: CASSVGGLNEKLFF; j_gene: TRBJ1-4; v_gene: TRBV9; abundance: -; len: 14; d_gene: -
CDR3nt: TGTGCCAGCTCGGACGGACTTGCCGCCTCCTACGAGCAGTACTTC; CDR3aa: CASSDGLAASYEQYF; j_gene: TRBJ2-7; v_gene: TRBV18; abundance: once; len: 15; d_gene: -
CDR3nt: TGTGCCAGCCGCGGGACCGGGGAGCTGTTTTTT; CDR3aa: CASRGTGELFF; j_gene: TRBJ2-2; v_gene: TRBV11-3; abundance: -; len: 11; d_gene: -
CDR3nt: TGCGCCAGCAGTGGACAGTTGAACACTGAAGCTTTCTTT; CDR3aa: CASSGQLNTEAFF; j_gene: TRBJ1-1; v_gene: TRBV10-1; abundance: -; len: 13; d_gene: -
CDR3nt: TGTGCCAGCAGCCAAGATGGCGCGGGCCACAATGAGCAGTTCTTC; CDR3aa: CASSQDGAGHNEQFF; j_gene: TRBJ2-1; v_gene: TRBV4-1; abundance: -; len: 15; d_gene: -
CDR3nt: TGTGCCAGCAGCCCAATTATAGCGGGAGATCCGGTCTTC; CDR3aa: CASSPIIAGDPVF; j_gene: TRBJ2-1; v_gene: TRBV7-2; abundance: once; len: 13; d_gene: TRBD2
CDR3nt: TGCGCCAGCAGCTTGGTAGGCGGGGAAGAGACCCAGTACTTC; CDR3aa: CASSLVGGEETQYF; j_gene: TRBJ2-5; v_gene: TRBV5-1; abundance: -; len: 14; d_gene: -
CDR3nt: TGCGCCAGCAGTGATCGTGACAGTTTCAATCAGCCCCAGCATTTT; CDR3aa: CASSDRDSFNQPQHF; j_gene: TRBJ1-5; v_gene: TRBV10-2; abundance: -; len: 15; d_gene: -
CDR3nt: TGTGCCAGCAGCTTTCAGAGCTATGGCTACACCTTC; CDR3aa: CASSFQSYGYTF; j_gene: TRBJ1-2; v_gene: TRBV7-9; abundance: -; len: 12; d_gene: -
CDR3nt: TGTGCCAGCAACGTAGCCGGCCATAATTCACCCCTCCACTTT; CDR3aa: CASNVAGHNSPLHF; j_gene: TRBJ1-6; v_gene: TRBV27; abundance: -; len: 14; d_gene: -
CDR3nt: TGTGCCAGCAGCTCATATTCCGGGCCCAGGGGGCAGTACTTC; CDR3aa: CASSSYSGPRGQYF; j_gene: TRBJ2-7; v_gene: TRBV7-3; abundance: -; len: 14; d_gene: -
CDR3nt: TGCGCCAGCAGCCCAGGACAGGGCCCAGAGACCCAGTACTTC; CDR3aa: CASSPGQGPETQYF; j_gene: TRBJ2-5; v_gene: TRBV5-1; abundance: -; len: 14; d_gene: TRBD1
CDR3nt: TGTGCCAGCAGCGCCTCGAATTCACCCCTCCACTTT; CDR3aa: CASSASNSPLHF; j_gene: TRBJ1-6; v_gene: TRBV5-4; abundance: few; len: 12; d_gene: -
CDR3nt: TGTGCCAGCAGCTTCACGAGGGAGGGAAACTACGAGCAGTACTTC; CDR3aa: CASSFTREGNYEQYF; j_gene: TRBJ2-7; v_gene: TRBV11-2; abundance: -; len: 15; d_gene: TRBD2
CDR3nt: TGTGCCAGTACCAATAGCGGGGGACTCTACGAGCAGTACTTC; CDR3aa: CASTNSGGLYEQYF; j_gene: TRBJ2-7; v_gene: TRBV19; abundance: once; len: 14; d_gene: TRBD2
CDR3nt: TGTGCCAGCAGCCTCACGACAGGGGGCGTCGAGCAGTACTTC; CDR3aa: CASSLTTGGVEQYF; j_gene: TRBJ2-7; v_gene: TRBV7-8; abundance: -; len: 14; d_gene: TRBD1
CDR3nt: TGTGCCAGCAGCCCCCAAGCAGGGGTAAACACCGGGGAGCTGTTTTTT; CDR3aa: CASSPQAGVNTGELFF; j_gene: TRBJ2-2; v_gene: TRBV7-6; abundance: -; len: 16; d_gene: -
CDR3nt: TGTGCCAGCAGCTCCCTAGGGTCTGGGGCCAACGTCCTGACTTTC; CDR3aa: CASSSLGSGANVLTF; j_gene: TRBJ2-6; v_gene: TRBV7-2; abundance: -; len: 15; d_gene: -
CDR3nt: TGCAGCGCCAGAGGGCTCATGTACCAAGAGACCCAGTACTTC; CDR3aa: CSARGLMYQETQYF; j_gene: TRBJ2-5; v_gene: TRBV29-1; abundance: -; len: 14; d_gene: -
CDR3nt: TGTGCCTGGAGCCAGGGGGTCGTTGGGTCACCCCTCCACTTT; CDR3aa: CAWSQGVVGSPLHF; j_gene: TRBJ1-6; v_gene: TRBV30; abundance: -; len: 14; d_gene: TRBD1
CDR3nt: TGTGCCAGCAGTGGTCGTCGAGATACGCAGTATTTT; CDR3aa: CASSGRRDTQYF; j_gene: TRBJ2-3; v_gene: TRBV2; abundance: -; len: 12; d_gene: -
CDR3nt: TGTGCCAGCAGCCAACGGACAGGGAACACCGGGGAGCTGTTTTTT; CDR3aa: CASSQRTGNTGELFF; j_gene: TRBJ2-2; v_gene: TRBV27; abundance: -; len: 15; d_gene: TRBD1